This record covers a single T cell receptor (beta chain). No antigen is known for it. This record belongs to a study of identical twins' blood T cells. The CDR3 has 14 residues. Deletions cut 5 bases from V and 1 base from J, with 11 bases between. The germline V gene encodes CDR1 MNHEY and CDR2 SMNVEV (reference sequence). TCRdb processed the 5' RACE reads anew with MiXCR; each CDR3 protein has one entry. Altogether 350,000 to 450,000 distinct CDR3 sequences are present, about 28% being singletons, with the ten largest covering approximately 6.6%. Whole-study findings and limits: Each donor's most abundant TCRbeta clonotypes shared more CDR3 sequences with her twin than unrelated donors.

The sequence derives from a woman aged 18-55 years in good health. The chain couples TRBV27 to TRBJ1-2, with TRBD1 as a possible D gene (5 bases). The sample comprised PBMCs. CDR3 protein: CASSATALNYGYTF. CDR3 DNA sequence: TGTGCCAGCAGTGCGACAGCCCTTAACTATGGCTACACCTTC.